The next 19 T cell receptor beta chains were all read from a single sample in a study of shared clonotypes between healthy human individuals. The protocol was immunoSEQ multiplex PCR, while the TCRdb copy is restricted to in-frame clones and leaves out a portion. This sample has some 630,000 clones, with around 96% found just once. CD45RO-negative, CCR7-positively selected cells formed the naive CD8 fraction, excluding terminally differentiated effector memory CD45RA+ cells. Sequencing used naive CD8+ T cells sorted from blood. These receptors all stem from a woman aged 25-40 years in good health.

This chain links TRBV27 with TRBJ2-7; D uncertain. Germline lookup yields CDR1 MNHEY and CDR2 SMNVEV (reference sequence). The length of the CDR3 is 13 residues. V lost 2 bases, J lost 3 bases, and 8 bases lay in between. CDR3 loop: CASSLRPDYEQYF. CDR3 bases: TGTGCCAGCAGTTTAAGGCCAGACTACGAGCAGTACTTC.

The rearrangement uses TRBV7-8 and TRBJ2-5; TRBD2 agrees at 10 bases. From germline, CDR1 is SGHVS and CDR2 FQNEAQ. This CDR3 spans 15 amino acids. V lost 5 bases to trimming and J lost 1 base; unmatched junction nucleotides: 4. As DNA, the CDR3 is TGTGCCAGCAGCACGGGACTAGCGTTCCAAGAGACCCAGTACTTC. Translating gives CASSTGLAFQETQYF.

This chain uses TRBV28 with TRBJ1-3, with D possibly TRBD1 on 6 matching bases. V lost 5 bases to trimming and J lost 7 bases, with 15 bases between them. The V gene's germline CDR1 is MDHEN and CDR2 SYDVKM. The CDR3 spans 14 residues. The CDR3 loop is CASSPQGLGNTIYF. As DNA, the CDR3 is TGTGCCAGCAGTCCACAGGGTTTGGGGAACACCATATATTTT.

The J gene is TRBJ2-7, the V gene TRBV19; TRBD1 is a possible D gene (6 bases). Germline values: CDR1 LNHDA, CDR2 SQIVND (reference sequence). The germline V and J ends were trimmed by 6 bases and 3 bases, with 12 bases remaining between them. The CDR3 has 13 amino acids. The CDR3 coding sequence is TGTGCCAGTAGCCCTGGACAGTACTACGAGCAGTACTTC. Protein: CASSPGQYYEQYF.

The CDR3 sequence is CASSPRVPGYTF. The CDR3 DNA reads as TGTGCCAGCAGTCCGAGGGTGCCAGGCTACACCTTC. V gene TRBV28 combines with J gene TRBJ1-2; no clear D. Germline CDR1 is MDHEN and CDR2 is SYDVKM. The CDR3 has 12 amino acids. V lost 5 bases and J lost 8, with 12 bases in between.

The J gene is TRBJ2-3, the V gene TRBV27; 9 bases match TRBD2. Germline V gene sequence: CDR1 MNHEY, CDR2 SMNVEV (reference sequence). The CDR3 has 15 amino acids. The junction had 9 bases not matched to a gene; V was cut back by 10 bases and J by 1 base. The CDR3 DNA reads as TGTGCCATCGGATATAGCGGGAGCGGCACAGATACGCAGTATTTT. This gives the protein CAIGYSGSGTDTQYF.

The chain carries TRBV4-2 and TRBJ2-7, with 7 bases lining up with TRBD2. V was clipped by 2 bases and J by 5 bases; unmatched bases: 12. Germline V gives CDR1 LGHNA, CDR2 YNFKEQ. This CDR3 is 16 amino acids long. CDR3 sequence reads: CASSQWLGGPEDEQYF. The CDR3 DNA reads as TGTGCCAGCAGCCAATGGTTGGGAGGGCCGGAAGACGAGCAGTACTTC.

The CDR3 loop reads CASTDISYEQYF. The CDR3 coding sequence is TGTGCCAGCACAGACATCTCCTACGAGCAGTACTTC. This chain links TRBV2 with TRBJ2-7; no reliable D call. CDR1 and CDR2 (germline): SNHLY, FYNNEI. This CDR3 region has 12 residues. Trimming removed 7 bases from V and 0 bases from J, with 7 bases in between.

J is TRBJ2-7 and V is TRBV4-2; 7 positions agree with TRBD2. The germline gives CDR1 LGHNA, CDR2 YNFKEQ. The CDR3 length is 15 residues. J was trimmed by 0 bases and V by 3 bases; bases with no gene match: 5. In nucleotides, the CDR3 is TGTGCCAGCAGCCAGGGGGGAGGGAGCTCCTACGAGCAGTACTTC. Protein product: CASSQGGGSSYEQYF.

The chain uses TRBV5-8 and TRBJ2-2; TRBD1 matches at 9 bases. The CDR3 loop spans 16 amino acids. After removal of 4 bases from V and 1 base from J, the junction contained 5 bases not matched to a gene. CDR1 and CDR2 from the germline V gene are SGHTS and YDEGEE. The DNA of the CDR3 is TGTGCCAGCAGCGACCGGGACAGGGAGAACACCGGGGAGCTGTTTTTT. Translated, it gives CASSDRDRENTGELFF.

The chain is built from TRBV13 and TRBJ2-3; no reliable D call. The ends were cut back, 2 bases at V and 1 base at J, with 4 bases in the middle. CDR1 is PRHDT and CDR2 is FYEKMQ in the germline V gene (reference sequence). The CDR3 totals 13 residues. The CDR3 loop reads CASSLFGTDTQYF. In nucleotides, the CDR3 is TGTGCCAGCAGCTTATTTGGCACAGATACGCAGTATTTT.

The chain has TRBV7-9 and TRBJ2-1; 9 nucleotides align to TRBD1. V trimming: 5 bases; J trimming: 4 bases; junction bases outside the gene matches: 9. The germline V gene encodes CDR1 SEHNR and CDR2 FQNEAQ (reference sequence). This CDR3 is 16 amino acids long. CDR3 loop: CASSPLTGTGYNEQFF. CDR3 coding DNA: TGTGCCAGCAGCCCTCTTACCGGGACAGGGTACAATGAGCAGTTCTTC.

This clone was picked up one time. Other DNA sequences in the same sample also yield this CDR3. The rearrangement joins TRBV27 to TRBJ2-1, with TRBD2 matching 10 bases. The germline V gene encodes CDR1 MNHEY and CDR2 SMNVEV (reference sequence). With V trimmed by 0 bases and J by 2 bases, 1 base remained unmatched. This CDR3 comprises 16 residues. DNA for the CDR3: TGTGCCAGCAGTTTATCAGCGGGAGGGACCTACAATGAGCAGTTCTTC. Translating gives CASSLSAGGTYNEQFF.

The gene calls are TRBV27 and TRBJ2-5, with 9 bases lining up with TRBD1. There are 15 residues in the CDR3. Germline CDR1 MNHEY, CDR2 SMNVEV (reference sequence). J lost 5 bases, V lost 4 bases, and 8 bases had no gene match. As DNA, the CDR3 is TGTGCCAGCAGTTCCCCGGGACAGGGTTGGGAGACCCAGTACTTC. As protein: CASSSPGQGWETQYF.

The genes are TRBV10-1 and TRBJ2-3; either TRBD1 or TRBD2 may supply D (5 bases each). V gave up 0 bases and J gave up 0 bases, with 10 bases separating them. CDR1 is WNHNN and CDR2 is SYGVQD in the germline V gene (reference sequence). The CDR3 has 16 residues. CDR3 in amino acids: CASSESIGASTDTQYF. The DNA for the CDR3 is TGCGCCAGCAGTGAGTCGATCGGGGCTAGCACAGATACGCAGTATTTT.

The V gene is TRBV9, the J gene TRBJ2-1, with D unclear. The CDR3 is 11 amino acids. Between the trimmed V and J ends, which lost 7 bases and 2 bases, there was a span of 4 bases. Germline assignment: CDR1 SGDLS and CDR2 YYNGEE. The CDR3 nucleotides are TGTGCCAGCGGCCCCTACAATGAGCAGTTCTTC. This gives the protein CASGPYNEQFF.

This rearrangement joins TRBV10-3 to TRBJ2-7; D possibly uses TRBD1 or TRBD2 (5 bases each). Trimming left V 2 bases short and J 5 bases short, with 25 bases between. CDR1 and CDR2 (germline): ENHRY, SYGVKD. This CDR3 is built from 18 residues. In DNA, the CDR3 is TGTGCCATCAGTGAGCCCCCGATAGGGTCCGGGACCCTTGACGAGCAGTACTTC. Translation: CAISEPPIGSGTLDEQYF.

The chain recombines TRBV5-4 with TRBJ1-1, with 9 bases aligning to TRBD1. The germline V gene has CDR1 SGHNT and CDR2 YYREEE (reference sequence). V gave up 0 bases and J gave up 1 base; unmatched junction bases: 4. The CDR3 has 16 residues. CDR3 amino acids: CASSLETGGWNTEAFF. DNA of the CDR3: TGTGCCAGCAGCTTGGAGACAGGGGGATGGAACACTGAAGCTTTCTTT.

In regard to this clone: Other DNA sequences in this sample translate to the same CDR3. V and J are TRBV4-1 and TRBJ2-7, with D hard to call. The CDR3 sequence is 14 residues long. The germline CDR1 and CDR2 sequences are MGHRA and YSYEKL. V was trimmed by 1 base and J by 0 bases, leaving 7 bases between them. CDR3 in amino acids: CASSQAIGSYEQYF. CDR3 bases: TGCGCCAGCAGCCAAGCTATAGGCTCCTACGAGCAGTACTTC.